The 4 T cell receptor beta chains given below trace back to one sample, sequenced in a study of blood T cell repertoires in COVID-19. The protocol was immunoSEQ multiplex PCR, while the TCRdb copy is restricted to in-frame clones and leaves out a portion. The table shows about 220,000 clones, with approximately 81% occurring only once. Sequencing was carried out using peripheral blood. These receptors all stem from a man younger than 40 with active or convalescent COVID-19.

V and J are TRBV18 and TRBJ1-6, with 10 nucleotides matching TRBD1. The CDR3 runs 16 residues. Germline values: CDR1 KGHSH, CDR2 LQKENI. V lost 3 bases to trimming and J lost 5 bases; unmatched junction nucleotides: 4. CDR3 in amino acids: CASSPDDRGHNSPLHF. The DNA of the CDR3 is TGTGCCAGCTCACCCGACGACAGGGGGCATAATTCACCCCTCCACTTT.

Of note for this clone: Other DNA variants within this sample encode the same CDR3. This rearrangement joins TRBV28 to TRBJ2-4; tentative D call: TRBD1 (5 bases). Trimming took 4 bases from V and 0 from J, leaving 10 bases between them. Germline CDR1 MDHEN, CDR2 SYDVKM. This CDR3 is 15 amino acids long. The CDR3: CASSSQGVAKNIQYF. DNA of the CDR3: TGTGCCAGCAGTTCTCAGGGTGTAGCCAAAAACATTCAGTACTTC.

A remark on this clone: This specimen includes other DNA sequences encoding the same CDR3. The chain employs TRBV5-6 and TRBJ2-7; 8 bases are shared with TRBD1. CDR3 length: 14 residues. Germline CDR1 and CDR2: SGHDT and YYEEEE. With V trimmed by 2 bases and J by 1 base, 2 bases remained unmatched. The CDR3 nucleotides are TGTGCCAGCAGCTTCGGACAGGGATCCTACGAGCAGTACTTC. Its translation is CASSFGQGSYEQYF.

The J gene is TRBJ1-6, the V gene TRBV27, with TRBD1 matching over 7 bases. Looked up from germline, CDR1 is MNHEY and CDR2 is SMNVEV (reference sequence). After removal of 10 bases from V and 8 bases from J, the junction contained 35 bases not matched to a gene. The CDR3 sequence is 22 residues long. The CDR3: CATLCRDSLIAMVGGRDSPLHF. CDR3 DNA: TGTGCCACCCTATGCCGGGACAGCTTGATTGCCATGGTGGGGGGTAGGGATTCACCCCTCCACTTT.